This T cell receptor beta chain appears in the sequencing data of a study of shared clonotypes between healthy human individuals. Study summary: Each donor had three CD4 naive, three CD4 memory, two CD8 naive and one CD8 memory plate.

The CDR3 extends over 11 amino acids. Between the trimmed V and J ends, which lost 6 bases and 8 bases, there was a span of 10 bases. The germline V gene encodes CDR1 MNHEY and CDR2 SMNVEV (reference sequence). Splitting of each subset's genomic DNA was done evenly across several immunoSEQ plates. DNA at around 210 ng, roughly 27,000 T cell genomes, went into sorted-subset replicate PCRs. Authors' analysis steps: ImmunoSEQ yielded junction-only sequences lacking quality scores, so filtering differed. Generated by immunoSEQ multiplex PCR, the TCRdb table keeps only in-frame clones and is missing some. The DNA was the basis for D and trimming; V, J and clone size are from that table. The sample holds 2 million to 2.5 million clones, 90% to 97% seen once.

This chain uses TRBV27 with TRBJ1-2; D ambiguous. The sequenced sample consisted of naive CD4+ T cells sorted from blood. As for subset: CD45RA+ positively selected. The receptor comes from a man between 18 and 35 years old in good health. The CDR3 is CASSPGWGYTF. The CDR3 nucleotides are TGTGCCAGCAGCCCGGGGTGGGGCTACACCTTC.